This T cell receptor (beta chain) was identified during a study of PD-1 blockade in classical Hodgkin lymphoma. Study outcomes and limitations: When set against healthy donors, newly diagnosed patients were reported to show lower baseline TCR diversity. Differences between repertoires have undefined causes, possibly disease activity or prior therapy. Baseline diversity resembling that of newly diagnosed patients was seen in complete responders. Patients starting nivolumab under 1 year after ASCT were excluded.

The table came from immunoSEQ multiplex PCR; TCRdb's copy has only in-frame clones and leaves some out. Of about 40,000 clones listed, approximately 71% are singletons. This clone showed up just a few times. Its target is unknown. Every patient relapsed after autologous stem cell transplantation, and brentuximab vedotin exposure varied. V lost 7 bases and J lost 5; bases outside the gene matches: 7. The germline gives CDR1 SGHRS, CDR2 YFSETQ. This CDR3 has 14 residues. V is TRBV5-1 and J is TRBJ2-1; 9 bases are a match to TRBD2. The clonotype originates from a human donor with classical Hodgkin lymphoma. Material: peripheral blood mononuclear cells (PBMCs), obtained at baseline. This CDR3 is CASSGLAAHNEQFF. The CDR3 DNA follows: TGCGCCAGCTCGGGACTAGCCGCTCACAATGAGCAGTTCTTC.